The 13 T cell receptor beta chains presented below share a single source sample, sequenced in a study of blood T cell repertoires in COVID-19. Profiled with immunoSEQ multiplex PCR; TCRdb holds only in-frame clones, not every one. The sample contains about 330,000 clones, 65% to 90% of which appear only once. The sequenced sample consisted of peripheral blood. All receptors come from a human donor in a cohort sampled during active COVID-19.

This chain connects TRBV12-3 or TRBV12-4 to TRBJ1-2, with D possibly matching TRBD1 (5 bases). CDR3 size: 12 residues. The ends were cut back, 3 bases at V and 7 bases at J, with 9 bases in the middle. CDR3 region: CASSFGGSGYTF. The CDR3 nucleotides are TGTGCCAGCAGTTTTGGGGGGAGTGGCTACACCTTC.

The gene calls are TRBV5-1 and TRBJ1-6; 7 bases are shared with TRBD1. Germline lookup yields CDR1 SGHRS and CDR2 YFSETQ. This CDR3 is built from 15 residues. Trimming removed 4 bases from V and 5 bases from J; junction bases left unmatched: 6. This chain's CDR3 is CASSPRDSDNSPLHF. As DNA, the CDR3 is TGCGCCAGCAGCCCCCGGGACAGCGATAATTCACCCCTCCACTTT.

The genes are TRBV19 and TRBJ1-2, with D tentatively TRBD1 (6 bases). Germline lookup yields CDR1 LNHDA and CDR2 SQIVND (reference sequence). Trimming pared 4 bases from V and 7 bases from J, leaving 16 bases between. The CDR3 is made up of 14 amino acids. CDR3 in amino acids: CASSNKIRGSGYTF. The CDR3 DNA follows: TGTGCCAGTAGTAACAAAATCAGGGGAAGTGGCTACACCTTC.

This clone was counted between two and nine times. The chain has TRBV5-1 and TRBJ1-1; D is possibly TRBD1 (5 bases). The CDR3 runs 15 residues. V gave up 3 bases and J gave up 1 base, with 13 bases separating them. CDR1 is SGHRS, CDR2 YFSETQ, per germline. CDR3 protein: CASSSQDSPNTEAFF. CDR3 DNA sequence: TGCGCCAGCAGCTCTCAAGACAGTCCGAACACTGAAGCTTTCTTT.

J is TRBJ2-6 and V is TRBV9, with D unclear. There are 17 residues in the CDR3. The germline V gene has CDR1 SGDLS and CDR2 YYNGEE. V was shortened by 1 base and J by 0 bases, with 11 bases between the two germline ends. CDR3 protein: CASSVTSRDSGANVLTF. The CDR3 region has the DNA TGTGCCAGCAGCGTAACGAGTCGTGACTCTGGGGCCAACGTCCTGACTTTC.

The chain uses TRBV5-8 and TRBJ1-1; D unresolved. This CDR3 region has 15 residues. Trimming cost V 0 bases and J 0 bases, with 9 bases left between them. Germline loops: CDR1 SGHTS, CDR2 YDEGEE. The CDR3 loop is CASSLGQAMNTEAFF. The CDR3 DNA follows: TGTGCCAGCAGCTTGGGGCAGGCCATGAACACTGAAGCTTTCTTT.

V gene TRBV7-8 combines with J gene TRBJ2-6; D possibly corresponds to TRBD2 (6 bases). The CDR3 runs to 18 residues. Deletions cut 0 bases from V and 0 bases from J, with 12 bases between. Per the germline V gene, CDR1 is SGHVS and CDR2 is FQNEAQ. The CDR3 loop is CASSLAGTLNSGANVLTF. CDR3 in DNA: TGTGCCAGCAGCTTAGCGGGGACTCTCAACTCTGGGGCCAACGTCCTGACTTTC.

The chain recombines TRBV5-1 with TRBJ2-7; 10 bases are a match to TRBD1. This CDR3 is 16 amino acids long. CDR1 is SGHRS and CDR2 is YFSETQ in the germline V gene. The J segment lost 6 bases and the V segment lost 4 bases, leaving 13 bases of the junction unmatched. CDR3 DNA sequence: TGCGCCAGCAGCGCCCGGGACAGGGGCTCGGGGGTCGAGCAGTACTTC. Its protein is CASSARDRGSGVEQYF.

The chain has TRBV10-3 and TRBJ1-2; 10 bases match TRBD1. Germline CDR1 and CDR2: ENHRY and SYGVKD. Trimming at V came to 6 bases and at J to 4 bases, leaving 8 bases not matched to a gene. The CDR3 contains 15 residues. The CDR3 DNA sequence: TGTGCCATCAGGGTCCGGGACAGGGGACCCTATGGCTACACCTTC. Its protein product is CAIRVRDRGPYGYTF.

V gene TRBV5-1 combines with J gene TRBJ2-7; TRBD1 is a possible D gene (5 bases). V lost 2 bases and J lost 2, with 8 bases in between. This CDR3 spans 13 amino acids. Germline CDR1 SGHRS, CDR2 YFSETQ. The CDR3 DNA reads as TGCGCCAGCAGCTTCGACAGTCCCTACGAGCAGTACTTC. The encoded protein is CASSFDSPYEQYF.

The genes are TRBV7-7 and TRBJ1-5; D gene ambiguous. From germline, CDR1 is SSHAT and CDR2 FNYEAQ (reference sequence). The CDR3 loop spans 15 amino acids. V shed 5 bases and J shed 8 bases, with 19 bases lying between them. CDR3 DNA: TGTGCCAGCAGCCTAACCAGGACTGGCCGTGAGCCCCAGCATTTT. This codes for CASSLTRTGREPQHF.

This chain uses TRBV4-2 with TRBJ2-3, with D perhaps matching TRBD2 (5 bases). This CDR3 spans 15 amino acids. Germline-derived CDR1 and CDR2 are LGHNA and YNFKEQ. Between the trimmed V and J ends, which lost 3 bases and 6 bases, there was a span of 16 bases. Written as DNA, the CDR3 is TGTGCCAGCAGCCAGGATGGACTGAACTCTGATACGCAGTATTTT. This gives the protein CASSQDGLNSDTQYF.

This clone was counted a few times. The rearrangement links TRBV18 to TRBJ2-7; TRBD1 is a possible D gene (6 bases). Germline V gene sequence: CDR1 KGHSH, CDR2 LQKENI. The CDR3 contains 13 residues. Trimming pared 4 bases from V and 2 bases from J, leaving 9 bases between. CDR3 sequence: CASSLGQTYEQYF. CDR3 in DNA: TGTGCCAGCTCACTTGGACAGACCTACGAGCAGTACTTC.